This entry lists 10 T cell receptor beta chains sequenced from one sample in a study of blood T cell repertoires in COVID-19. Sequencing was performed with immunoSEQ multiplex PCR; in TCRdb, only in-frame clones are kept and a portion is missing. Among more than 250,000 clones listed, around four fifths were seen once. The source material was peripheral blood. The receptors originated from a woman between 45 and 65 years old with acute or convalescent COVID-19.

V gene TRBV6-5 combines with J gene TRBJ1-1; 7 bases are a match to TRBD1. Germline V lookup: CDR1 MNHEY, CDR2 SVGAGI. The CDR3 is 13 amino acids. V dropped 6 bases and J dropped 1; count of bases not matched to a gene: 2. Written as DNA, the CDR3 is TGTGCCAGCAGGCAGGGGGGGAACACTGAAGCTTTCTTT. Protein sequence: CASRQGGNTEAFF.

Here the CDR3 DNA reads TGCAGCGTTGAAGACGGACAGGACTTCTATGGCTACACCTTC. This translates into CSVEDGQDFYGYTF. The chain combines TRBV29-1 with TRBJ1-2; 7 bases are a match to TRBD1. Germline V gene sequence: CDR1 SQVTM, CDR2 ANQGSEA. The length of the CDR3 is 14 residues. With 0 bases clipped from V and 4 bases from J, the junction kept 5 bases outside the gene matches.

About this clone: Within the sample, other DNA sequences also encode this same CDR3. The chain links TRBV7-2 to TRBJ2-5; tentative D call: TRBD2 (5 bases). CDR1 SGHTA and CDR2 FQGNSA come from the germline V gene. The CDR3 consists of 14 residues. Trimming left V 3 bases short and J 2 bases short, with 10 bases between. CDR3 sequence (DNA): TGTGCCAGCAGCTTTCGGGGAACACAAGAGACCCAGTACTTC. It codes for CASSFRGTQETQYF.

This rearrangement joins TRBV3-1 (or the pseudogene TRBV3-2) to TRBJ2-5, with 14 bases matching TRBD2. This CDR3 region has 14 residues. Germline V CDR1 and CDR2: LGHDT, YNNKEL (reference sequence). J gave up 10 bases and V 4 bases, and 5 bases lay outside the gene matches. The CDR3 DNA reads as TGTGCCAGCAGCCTGGGACTAGCGGGGGATGTCCAGTACTTC. This sequence encodes CASSLGLAGDVQYF.

The chain couples TRBV27 to TRBJ1-6, with D perhaps matching TRBD1 (5 bases). CDR1 is MNHEY and CDR2 is SMNVEV in the germline V gene (reference sequence). The CDR3 is made up of 15 amino acids. Trimming pared 3 bases from V and 10 bases from J, leaving 16 bases between. CDR3 loop: CASSFDSLSGSPLHF. DNA of the CDR3: TGTGCCAGCAGTTTCGACAGTCTCTCTGGGTCACCCCTCCACTTT.

This clone appeared once. This chain joins TRBV7-9 and TRBJ2-3; 13 bases map to TRBD2. V was pared by 5 bases and J by 8 bases, with 7 bases of the junction left unmatched. The CDR3 contains 15 residues. In germline, CDR1 is SEHNR, CDR2 FQNEAQ (reference sequence). The DNA for the CDR3 is TGTGCCAGCAGCATGACTAGCGGGGGGTCGGGTACGCAGTATTTT. Protein: CASSMTSGGSGTQYF.

The J gene is TRBJ2-2, the V gene TRBV6-6; D might be TRBD2 (6 bases). Between the trimmed V and J ends, which lost 2 bases and 3 bases, there was a span of 10 bases. This CDR3 is 15 amino acids long. CDR1 and CDR2 (germline): MNHNY, SVGAGI (reference sequence). CDR3 loop: CASSYPQRDTGELFF. The CDR3 nucleotides read TGTGCCAGCAGTTACCCCCAGCGGGACACCGGGGAGCTGTTTTTT.

The V call is TRBV19, the J call TRBJ2-3; 12 nucleotides agree with TRBD2. The germline V gene has CDR1 LNHDA and CDR2 SQIVND (reference sequence). V lost 5 bases and J lost 4; bases outside the gene matches: 7. This CDR3 is 16 amino acids long. Written as DNA, the CDR3 is TGTGCCAGTAGTCCTCAACTAGCGGGGGGCTCAGATACGCAGTATTTT. As protein: CASSPQLAGGSDTQYF.

This chain links TRBV6-5 with TRBJ1-1, with D unresolved. V was pared by 8 bases and J by 8 bases, with 9 bases between. The CDR3 runs 10 residues. Germline V gives CDR1 MNHEY, CDR2 SVGAGI. Here the CDR3 DNA reads TGTGCCAGCTTCGGTGTGGAAGCTTTCTTT. Residues: CASFGVEAFF.

V usage is TRBV6-2 or TRBV6-3 and J usage is TRBJ1-1; the D gene is possibly TRBD1 (5 bases). Trimming shortened V by 1 base and J by 0 bases, and 9 bases separated the two germline ends. The CDR3 consists of 15 residues. Germline-derived CDR1 and CDR2 are MNHEY and SVGEGT. The CDR3 sequence is CASSYFGHLNTEAFF. CDR3 coding DNA: TGTGCCAGCAGTTACTTTGGACACCTGAACACTGAAGCTTTCTTT.